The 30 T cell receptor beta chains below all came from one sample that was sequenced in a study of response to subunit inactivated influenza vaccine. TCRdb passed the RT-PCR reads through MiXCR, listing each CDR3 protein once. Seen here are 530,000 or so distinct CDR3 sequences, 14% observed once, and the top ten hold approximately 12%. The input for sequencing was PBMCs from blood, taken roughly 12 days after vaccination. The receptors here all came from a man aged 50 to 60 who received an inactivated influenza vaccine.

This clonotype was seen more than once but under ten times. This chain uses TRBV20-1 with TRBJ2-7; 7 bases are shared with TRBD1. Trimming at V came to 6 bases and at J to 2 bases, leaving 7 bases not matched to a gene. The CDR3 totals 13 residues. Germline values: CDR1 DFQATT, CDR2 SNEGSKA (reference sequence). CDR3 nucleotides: TGCAGTGCCATAAAGGGACAGCCCTACGAGCAGTACTTC. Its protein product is CSAIKGQPYEQYF.

CDR3 sequence reads: CASSHPQVSYNEQFF. CDR3 bases: TGTGCCAGCAGCCACCCCCAGGTCTCCTACAATGAGCAGTTCTTC. The chain links TRBV11-1 to TRBJ2-1; D ambiguous. The V and J ends lost 5 bases and 0 bases respectively, with 11 bases between them. Looked up from germline, CDR1 is SGHAT and CDR2 is FQDESV (reference sequence). The CDR3 is 15 residues long. Full variable domain (remainder filled in from reference TRBV11-1 and TRBJ2-1): EAEVAQSPRYKITEKSQAVAFWCDPISGHATLYWYRQILGQGPELLVQFQDESVVDDSQLPKDRFSAERLKGVDSTLKIQPAELGDSAMYLCASSHPQVSYNEQFFGPGTRLTVL.

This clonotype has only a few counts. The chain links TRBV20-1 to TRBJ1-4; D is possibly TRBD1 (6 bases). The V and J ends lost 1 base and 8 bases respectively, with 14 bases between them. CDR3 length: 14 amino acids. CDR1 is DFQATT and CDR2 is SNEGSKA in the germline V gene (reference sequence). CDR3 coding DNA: TGCAGTGCTAGAGTGGCAGGGGTGAGGGAAAAACTGTTTTTT. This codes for CSARVAGVREKLFF.

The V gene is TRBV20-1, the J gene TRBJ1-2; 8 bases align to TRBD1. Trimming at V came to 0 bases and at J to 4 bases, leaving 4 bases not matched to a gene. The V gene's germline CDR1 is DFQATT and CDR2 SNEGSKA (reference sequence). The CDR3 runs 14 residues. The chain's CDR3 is CSARDSDRVYGYTF. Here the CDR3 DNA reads TGCAGTGCTAGAGATTCGGACAGGGTCTATGGCTACACCTTC.

The CDR3 protein is CASSLEGQAFYGYTF. The CDR3 nucleotides read TGTGCCAGCAGCTTGGAGGGACAGGCGTTCTATGGCTACACCTTC. This chain joins TRBV5-5 and TRBJ1-2, with 8 bases that match TRBD1. The CDR3 contains 15 residues. Germline V gives CDR1 SGHKS, CDR2 YYEKEE (reference sequence). With 0 bases clipped from V and 4 bases from J, the junction kept 5 bases outside the gene matches.

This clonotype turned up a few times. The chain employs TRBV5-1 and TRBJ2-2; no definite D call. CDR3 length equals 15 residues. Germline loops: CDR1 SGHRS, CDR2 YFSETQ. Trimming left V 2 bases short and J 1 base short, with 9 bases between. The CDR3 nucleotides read TGCGCCAGCAGCTTTAAGGGCGGGAACACCGGGGAGCTGTTTTTT. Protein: CASSFKGGNTGELFF.

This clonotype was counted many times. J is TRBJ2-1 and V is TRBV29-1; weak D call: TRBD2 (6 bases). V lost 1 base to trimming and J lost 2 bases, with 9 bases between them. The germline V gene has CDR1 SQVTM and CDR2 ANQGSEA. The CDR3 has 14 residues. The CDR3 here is CSVEAGGTYNEQFF. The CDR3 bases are TGCAGCGTTGAAGCCGGGGGTACCTACAATGAGCAGTTCTTC.

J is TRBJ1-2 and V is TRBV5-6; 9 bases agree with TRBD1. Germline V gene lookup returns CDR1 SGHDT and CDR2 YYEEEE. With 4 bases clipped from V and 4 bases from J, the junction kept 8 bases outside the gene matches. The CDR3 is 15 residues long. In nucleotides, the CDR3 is TGTGCCAGCAGCCTACCGGGACAGGGCTTCTATGGCTACACCTTC. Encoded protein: CASSLPGQGFYGYTF.

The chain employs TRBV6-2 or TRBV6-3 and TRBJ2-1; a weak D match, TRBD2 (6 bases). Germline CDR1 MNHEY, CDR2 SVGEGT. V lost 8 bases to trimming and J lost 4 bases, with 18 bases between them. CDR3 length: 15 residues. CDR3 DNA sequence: TGTGCCAGCCGGGTCGGGGCGGGGCGGTACAATGAGCAGTTCTTC. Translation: CASRVGAGRYNEQFF.

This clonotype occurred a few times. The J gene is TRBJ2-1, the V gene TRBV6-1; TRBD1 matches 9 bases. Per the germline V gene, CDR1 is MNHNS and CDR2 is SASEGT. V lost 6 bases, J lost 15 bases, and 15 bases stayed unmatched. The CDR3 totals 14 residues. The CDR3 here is CASSRGTGHQEGFF. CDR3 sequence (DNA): TGTGCCAGCAGCCGCGGGACAGGGCATCAGGAGGGGTTCTTC.

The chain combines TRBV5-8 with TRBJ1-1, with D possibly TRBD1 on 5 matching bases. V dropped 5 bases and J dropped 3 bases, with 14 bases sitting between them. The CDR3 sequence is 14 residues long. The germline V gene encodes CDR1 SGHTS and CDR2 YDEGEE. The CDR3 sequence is CASRPGSGYTEAFF. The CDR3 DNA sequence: TGTGCCAGCAGGCCAGGGTCGGGGTACACTGAAGCTTTCTTT.

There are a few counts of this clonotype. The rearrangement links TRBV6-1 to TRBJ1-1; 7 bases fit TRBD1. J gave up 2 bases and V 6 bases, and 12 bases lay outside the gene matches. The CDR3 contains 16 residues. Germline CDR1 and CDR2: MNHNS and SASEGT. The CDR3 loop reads CASSLKRQGYNTEAFF. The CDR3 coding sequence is TGTGCCAGCAGCCTTAAACGACAGGGTTACAACACTGAAGCTTTCTTT.

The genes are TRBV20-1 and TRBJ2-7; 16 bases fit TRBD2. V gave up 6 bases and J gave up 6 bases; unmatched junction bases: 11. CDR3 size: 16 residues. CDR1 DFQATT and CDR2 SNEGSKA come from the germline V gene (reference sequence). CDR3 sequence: CSAPRGLAGGVGEQYF. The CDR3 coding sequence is TGCAGTGCACCAAGGGGACTAGCGGGAGGGGTCGGCGAGCAGTACTTC.

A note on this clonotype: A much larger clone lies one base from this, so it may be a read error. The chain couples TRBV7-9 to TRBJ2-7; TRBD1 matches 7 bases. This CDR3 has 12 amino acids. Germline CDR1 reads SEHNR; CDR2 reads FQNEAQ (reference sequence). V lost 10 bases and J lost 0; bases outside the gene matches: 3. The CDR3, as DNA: TGTGCCACCAGGGACAGCTCCTACGAGCAGTACTTC. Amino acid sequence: CATRDSSYEQYF.

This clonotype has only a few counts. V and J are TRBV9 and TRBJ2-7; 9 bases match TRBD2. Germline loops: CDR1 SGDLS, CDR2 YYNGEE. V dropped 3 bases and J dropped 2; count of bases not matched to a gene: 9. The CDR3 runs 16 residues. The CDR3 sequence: CASSGGLAGITYEQYF. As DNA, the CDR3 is TGTGCCAGCAGCGGAGGCCTAGCGGGGATTACCTACGAGCAGTACTTC.

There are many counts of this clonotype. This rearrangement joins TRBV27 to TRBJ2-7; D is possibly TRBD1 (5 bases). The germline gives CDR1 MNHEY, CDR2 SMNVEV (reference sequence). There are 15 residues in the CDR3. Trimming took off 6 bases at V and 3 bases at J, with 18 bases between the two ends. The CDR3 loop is CASRLRATVDYEQYF. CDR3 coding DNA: TGTGCCAGCAGGTTGAGAGCGACAGTAGACTACGAGCAGTACTTC.

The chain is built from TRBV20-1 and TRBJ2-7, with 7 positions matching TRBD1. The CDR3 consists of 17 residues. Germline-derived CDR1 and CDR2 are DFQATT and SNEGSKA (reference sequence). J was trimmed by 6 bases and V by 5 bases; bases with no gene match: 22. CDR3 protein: CSAGGQATSPLPGEQYF. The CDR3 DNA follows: TGCAGTGCTGGTGGACAGGCTACCTCCCCCCTACCCGGCGAGCAGTACTTC.

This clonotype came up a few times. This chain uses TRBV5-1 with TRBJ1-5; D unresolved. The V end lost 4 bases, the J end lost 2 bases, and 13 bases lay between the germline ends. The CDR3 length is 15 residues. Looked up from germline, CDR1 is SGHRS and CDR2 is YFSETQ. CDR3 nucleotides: TGCGCCAGCAGCCCGGAGGGTTGGGGCAATCAGCCCCAGCATTTT. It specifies CASSPEGWGNQPQHF.

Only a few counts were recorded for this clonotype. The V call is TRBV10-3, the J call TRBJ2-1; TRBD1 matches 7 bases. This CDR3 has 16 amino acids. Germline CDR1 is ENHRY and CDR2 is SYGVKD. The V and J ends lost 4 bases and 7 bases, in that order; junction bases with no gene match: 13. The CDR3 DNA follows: TGTGCCATCAGTGGTCGGGGACAGAGCAGCCCAAATGAGCAGTTCTTC. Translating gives CAISGRGQSSPNEQFF.

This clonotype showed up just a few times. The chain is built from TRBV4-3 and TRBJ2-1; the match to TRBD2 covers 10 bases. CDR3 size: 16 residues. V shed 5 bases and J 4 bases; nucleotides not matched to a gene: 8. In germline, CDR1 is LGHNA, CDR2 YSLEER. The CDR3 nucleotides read TGCGCCAGCAGCGCAACGACTAGCGGGTTATACAATGAGCAGTTCTTC. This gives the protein CASSATTSGLYNEQFF.

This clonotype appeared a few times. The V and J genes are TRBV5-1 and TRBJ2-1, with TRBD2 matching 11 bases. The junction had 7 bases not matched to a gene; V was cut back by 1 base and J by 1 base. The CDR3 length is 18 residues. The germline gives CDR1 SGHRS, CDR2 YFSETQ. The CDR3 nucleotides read TGCGCCAGCAGCTTGTCTAGCGGGGGGTCCTTTTCCTACAATGAGCAGTTCTTC. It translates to CASSLSSGGSFSYNEQFF. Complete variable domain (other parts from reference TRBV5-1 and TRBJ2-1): KAGVTQTPRYLIKTRGQQVTLSCSPISGHRSVSWYQQTPGQGLQFLFEYFSETQRNKGNFPGRFSGRQFSNSRSEMNVSTLELGDSALYLCASSLSSGGSFSYNEQFFGPGTRLTVL.

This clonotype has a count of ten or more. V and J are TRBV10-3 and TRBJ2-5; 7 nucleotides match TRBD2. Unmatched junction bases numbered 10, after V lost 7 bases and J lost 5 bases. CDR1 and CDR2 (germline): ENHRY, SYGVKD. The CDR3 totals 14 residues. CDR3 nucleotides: TGTGCCATCACCGCAAGCGGGGAGGGGGAGACCCAGTACTTC. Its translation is CAITASGEGETQYF.

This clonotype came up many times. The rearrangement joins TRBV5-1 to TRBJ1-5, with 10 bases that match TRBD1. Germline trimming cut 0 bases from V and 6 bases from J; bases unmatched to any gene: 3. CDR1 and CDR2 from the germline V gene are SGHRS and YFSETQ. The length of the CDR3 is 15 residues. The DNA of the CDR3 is TGCGCCAGCAGCTTGGGACAGGGGGCGGGTCAGCCCCAGCATTTT. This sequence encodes CASSLGQGAGQPQHF.

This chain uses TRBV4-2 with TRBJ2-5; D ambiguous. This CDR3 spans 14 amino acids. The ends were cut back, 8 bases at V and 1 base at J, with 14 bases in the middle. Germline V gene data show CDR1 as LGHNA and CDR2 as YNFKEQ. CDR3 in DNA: TGTGCCAGCGCAGTGTCGTCCGGCCAAGAGACCCAGTACTTC. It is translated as CASAVSSGQETQYF.

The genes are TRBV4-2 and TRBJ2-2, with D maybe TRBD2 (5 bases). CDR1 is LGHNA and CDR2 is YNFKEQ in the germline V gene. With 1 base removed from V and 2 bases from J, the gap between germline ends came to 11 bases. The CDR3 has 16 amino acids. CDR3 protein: CASSQVRGLNTGELFF. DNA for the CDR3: TGTGCCAGCAGCCAAGTACGAGGGCTTAACACCGGGGAGCTGTTTTTT.

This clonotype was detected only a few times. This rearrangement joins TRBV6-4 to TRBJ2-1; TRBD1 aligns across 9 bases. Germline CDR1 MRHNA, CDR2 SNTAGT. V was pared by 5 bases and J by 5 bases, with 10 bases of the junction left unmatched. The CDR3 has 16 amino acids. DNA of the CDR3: TGTGCCAGCAGTCTTCGAGTGGGACAGGGACACAATGAGCAGTTCTTC. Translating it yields CASSLRVGQGHNEQFF.

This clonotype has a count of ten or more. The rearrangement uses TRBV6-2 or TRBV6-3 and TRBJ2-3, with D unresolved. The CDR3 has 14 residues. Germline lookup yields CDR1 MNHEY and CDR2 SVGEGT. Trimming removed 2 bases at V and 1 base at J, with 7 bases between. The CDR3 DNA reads TGTGCCAGCAGTTACGTCTACGGCACAGATACGCAGTATTTT. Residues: CASSYVYGTDTQYF.

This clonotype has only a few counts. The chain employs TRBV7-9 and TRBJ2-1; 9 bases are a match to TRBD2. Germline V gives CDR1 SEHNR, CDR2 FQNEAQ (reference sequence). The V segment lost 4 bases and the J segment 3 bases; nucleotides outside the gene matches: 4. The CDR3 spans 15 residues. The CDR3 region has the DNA TGTGCCAGCAGCTACCCAGCGGGGGGCTACAATGAGCAGTTCTTC. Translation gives CASSYPAGGYNEQFF.

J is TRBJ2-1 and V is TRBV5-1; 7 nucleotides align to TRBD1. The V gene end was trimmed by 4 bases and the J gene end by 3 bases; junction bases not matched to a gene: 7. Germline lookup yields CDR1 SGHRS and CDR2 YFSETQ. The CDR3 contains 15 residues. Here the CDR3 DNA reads TGCGCCAGCAGCCCTGGAGGACAGGTCTACAATGAGCAGTTCTTC. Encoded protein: CASSPGGQVYNEQFF.

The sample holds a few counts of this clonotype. The CDR3 spells CASSGGGDEQFF. For the CDR3, the DNA is TGTGCCAGCTCGGGCGGGGGAGATGAGCAGTTCTTC. V gene TRBV18 combines with J gene TRBJ2-1; TRBD2 aligns across 7 bases. The germline gives CDR1 KGHSH, CDR2 LQKENI. The length of the CDR3 is 12 residues. V dropped 6 bases and J dropped 8; count of bases not matched to a gene: 4.